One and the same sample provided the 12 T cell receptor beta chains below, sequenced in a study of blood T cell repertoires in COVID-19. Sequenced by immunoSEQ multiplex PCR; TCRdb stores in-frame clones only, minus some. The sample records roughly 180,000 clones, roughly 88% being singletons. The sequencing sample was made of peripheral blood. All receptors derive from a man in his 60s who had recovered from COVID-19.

CDR3 DNA sequence: TGTGCCAGCAGTCACAAACGCGGGACAGGGACGTACGAGCAGTACTTC. Amino acid sequence: CASSHKRGTGTYEQYF. The chain recombines TRBV5-8 with TRBJ2-7; 9 bases match TRBD1. The CDR3 spans 16 residues. V dropped 5 bases and J dropped 4; count of bases not matched to a gene: 13. The germline V gene encodes CDR1 SGHTS and CDR2 YDEGEE.

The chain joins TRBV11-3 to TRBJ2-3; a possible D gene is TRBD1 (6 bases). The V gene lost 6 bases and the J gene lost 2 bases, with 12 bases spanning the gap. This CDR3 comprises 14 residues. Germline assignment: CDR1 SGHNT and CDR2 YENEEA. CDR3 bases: TGTGCCAGCAGTCCCGGACAGTCCACAGATACGCAGTATTTT. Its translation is CASSPGQSTDTQYF.

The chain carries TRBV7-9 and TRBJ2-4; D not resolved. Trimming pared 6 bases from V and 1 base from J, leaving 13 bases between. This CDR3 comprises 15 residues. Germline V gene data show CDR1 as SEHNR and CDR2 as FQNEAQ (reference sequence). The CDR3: CASSRHLRAKNIQYF. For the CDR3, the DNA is TGTGCCAGCAGTCGACACCTCCGGGCCAAAAACATTCAGTACTTC.

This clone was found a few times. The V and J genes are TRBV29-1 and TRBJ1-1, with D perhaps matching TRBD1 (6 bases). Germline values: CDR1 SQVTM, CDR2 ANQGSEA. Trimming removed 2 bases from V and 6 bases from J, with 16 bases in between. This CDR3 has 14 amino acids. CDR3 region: CSVEFQGRLAEAFF. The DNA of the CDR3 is TGCAGCGTTGAATTCCAGGGGCGTCTTGCTGAAGCTTTCTTT.

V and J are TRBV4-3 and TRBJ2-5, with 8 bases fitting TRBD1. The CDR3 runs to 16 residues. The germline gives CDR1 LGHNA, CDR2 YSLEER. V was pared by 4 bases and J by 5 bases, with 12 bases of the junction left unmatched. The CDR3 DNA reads TGCGCCAGCAGCCCGGGGCCCCAGGGGGCGGGGGAGACCCAGTACTTC. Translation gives CASSPGPQGAGETQYF.

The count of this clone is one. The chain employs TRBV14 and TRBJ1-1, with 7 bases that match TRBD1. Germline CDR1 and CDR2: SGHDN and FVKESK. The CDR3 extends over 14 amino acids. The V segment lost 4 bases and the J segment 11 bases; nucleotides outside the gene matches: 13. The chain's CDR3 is CASSPSSSHRGAFF. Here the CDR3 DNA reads TGTGCCAGCAGCCCCAGCAGCTCCCACAGGGGTGCTTTCTTT.

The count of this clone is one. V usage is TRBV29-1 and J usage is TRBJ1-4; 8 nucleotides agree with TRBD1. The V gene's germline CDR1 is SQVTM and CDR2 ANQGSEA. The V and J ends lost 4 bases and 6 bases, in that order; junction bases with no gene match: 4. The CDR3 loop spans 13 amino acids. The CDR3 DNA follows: TGCAGCGTTGCCCGGACAGGGCATGAAAAACTGTTTTTT. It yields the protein CSVARTGHEKLFF. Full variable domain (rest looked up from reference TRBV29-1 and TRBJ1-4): SAVISQKPSRDICQRGTSLTIQCQVDSQVTMMFWYRQQPGQSLTLIATANQGSEATYESGFVIDKFPISRPNLTFSTLTVSNMSPEDSSIYLCSVARTGHEKLFFGSGTQLSVL.

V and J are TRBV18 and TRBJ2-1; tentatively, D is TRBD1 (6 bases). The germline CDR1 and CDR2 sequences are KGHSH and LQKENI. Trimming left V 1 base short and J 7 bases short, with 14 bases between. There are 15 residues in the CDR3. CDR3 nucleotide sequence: TGTGCCAGCTCACCACTCCTAGACAGGCCGAATGAGCAGTTCTTC. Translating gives CASSPLLDRPNEQFF.

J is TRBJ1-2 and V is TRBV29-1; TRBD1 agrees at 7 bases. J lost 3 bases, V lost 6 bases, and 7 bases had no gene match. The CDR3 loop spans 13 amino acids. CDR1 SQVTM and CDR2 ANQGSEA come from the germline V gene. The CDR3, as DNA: TGCAGCGTCTACAGGGGTCTGGACTATGGCTACACCTTC. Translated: CSVYRGLDYGYTF.

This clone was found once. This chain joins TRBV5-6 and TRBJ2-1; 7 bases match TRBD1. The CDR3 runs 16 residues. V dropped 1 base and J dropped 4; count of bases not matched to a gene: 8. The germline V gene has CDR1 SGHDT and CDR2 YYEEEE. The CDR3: CASSLLSTGRYNEQFF. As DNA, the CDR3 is TGTGCCAGCAGCTTGTTGTCGACAGGGAGATACAATGAGCAGTTCTTC.

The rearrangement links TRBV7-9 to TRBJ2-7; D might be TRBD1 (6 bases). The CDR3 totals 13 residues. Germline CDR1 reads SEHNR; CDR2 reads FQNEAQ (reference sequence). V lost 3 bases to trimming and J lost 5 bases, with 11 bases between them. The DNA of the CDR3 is TGTGCCAGCAGCTTCACAGGGTCCGACGAGCAGTACTTC. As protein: CASSFTGSDEQYF.

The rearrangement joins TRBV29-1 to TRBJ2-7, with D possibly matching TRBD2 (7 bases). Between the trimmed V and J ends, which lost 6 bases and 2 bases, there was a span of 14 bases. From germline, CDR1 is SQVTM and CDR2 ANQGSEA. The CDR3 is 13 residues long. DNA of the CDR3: TGCAGCGTAGGGGGGGGGTTAACCTACGAGCAGTACTTC. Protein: CSVGGGLTYEQYF.